Listed below are T cell receptor beta chains from one sample, sequenced in a study of blood T cell repertoires in COVID-19. TCRdb's table, derived via immunoSEQ multiplex PCR, lists solely in-frame clones and lacks some. The sample yields tens of thousands of clones, around nine tenths seen once. Source material: peripheral blood. The receptors shown here come from a man aged 60-69 years with acute or convalescent COVID-19. Both conserved end residues are part of each CDR3. The D gene is left open where the match is weak. Clone size is stated in some rows and not others, as once, few, many or a class when expanded.

clone size	V gene	D gene	J gene	CDR3 DNA	CDR3 protein
NA	TRBV6-5	TRBD1	TRBJ1-1	TGTGCCAGCAGTTACTCGAAGGGACAGGGAATGGGAGCTTTCTTT	CASSYSKGQGMGAFF
NA	TRBV2	TRBD1	TRBJ2-2	TGTGCCAGCAGAAGCCAGACAGGGCGGACCGGGGAGCTGTTTTTT	CASRSQTGRTGELFF
NA	TRBV30	NA	TRBJ2-7	TGTGCCTCGGGGGGCAGGGCCTACGAGCAGTACTTC	CASGGRAYEQYF
NA	TRBV14	NA	TRBJ2-5	TGTGCCAGCAGCAGAGCCACGTTTTTCGAGACCCAGTACTTC	CASSRATFFETQYF
NA	TRBV18	TRBD2	TRBJ2-3	TGTGCCAGCTCACCCCTAGCGGGGACCACAGATACGCAGTATTTT	CASSPLAGTTDTQYF
once	TRBV4-2	TRBD1	TRBJ2-5	TGTGCCAGCAGCCTCCCCACCGGGACAGGGGCGGAGACCCAGTACTTC	CASSLPTGTGAETQYF
NA	TRBV4-1	NA	TRBJ2-1	TGCGCCAGCAGCCAAGAGACAAGCGGATCCTACAATGAGCAGTTCTTC	CASSQETSGSYNEQFF
NA	TRBV11-2	NA	TRBJ1-3	TGTGCCAGCAGCTTAGGCAGTGAAAACACCATATATTTT	CASSLGSENTIYF
NA	TRBV5-1	TRBD1	TRBJ2-2	TGCGCCAGCAGCTTTCGGACAGGGGACACCGGGGAGCTGTTTTTT	CASSFRTGDTGELFF
NA	TRBV27	NA	TRBJ1-2	TGTGCCAGCAGTTTCGCGGGGAGCTATGGCTACACCTTC	CASSFAGSYGYTF
few	TRBV15	NA	TRBJ2-2	TGTGCCACCAGCCCCCGGGGAGGCGGAGGGGAGCTGTTTTTT	CATSPRGGGGELFF
NA	TRBV7-2	TRBD2	TRBJ2-7	TGTGCCAGCAGCTCCGGGACTAGCGGGGGATACGAGCAGTACTTC	CASSSGTSGGYEQYF
once	TRBV6-2/TRBV6-3	NA	TRBJ2-6	TGTGCCAGCAGTTACTCCGAGAGGTGGGTGGGAGGCTCTGGGGCCAACGTCCTGACTTTC	CASSYSERWVGGSGANVLTF
NA	TRBV24-1	NA	TRBJ2-1	TGTGCCACCTCGACTAACAACAATGAGCAGTTCTTC	CATSTNNNEQFF
NA	TRBV27	TRBD1	TRBJ1-6	TGTGCCAGCAGTTTGGGACAGGTTAATTCACCCCTCCACTTT	CASSLGQVNSPLHF
NA	TRBV7-2	TRBD2	TRBJ2-5	TGTGCCAGCAGCTTAGTTAGCGGGGACCAAGAGACCCAGTACTTC	CASSLVSGDQETQYF
NA	TRBV9	NA	TRBJ2-1	TGTGCCAGCAGCGTAAGGCAGGGGTATAACAATGAGCAGTTCTTC	CASSVRQGYNNEQFF
NA	TRBV4-1	NA	TRBJ2-1	TGCGCCAGCAGCCAGGCCTGGAGCTCCTACAATGAGCAGTTCTTC	CASSQAWSSYNEQFF
NA	TRBV30	TRBD1	TRBJ2-5	TGTGCCTGGAGTGGCGACAGGGTAGAAGAGACCCAGTACTTC	CAWSGDRVEETQYF
NA	TRBV11-2	TRBD2	TRBJ2-7	TGTGCCAGCAGCTCCGGACTAGCAACATACGAGCAGTACTTC	CASSSGLATYEQYF
NA	TRBV19	NA	TRBJ1-1	TGTGCCAGTTTTTCGTCGGGAGGTCTGGTCACTGAAGCTTTCTTT	CASFSSGGLVTEAFF
NA	TRBV5-4	TRBD1	TRBJ2-5	TGTGCCAGCAGCTTTTGGACAGGGCTAGAGACCCAGTACTTC	CASSFWTGLETQYF
NA	TRBV7-2	TRBD1	TRBJ2-7	TGTGCCAGCAGCTTAGTAAACAGGGGAACAAACTACGAGCAGTACTTC	CASSLVNRGTNYEQYF
NA	TRBV6-2/TRBV6-3	NA	TRBJ2-1	TGTGCCAGCAGTTGGGGGCAGGGGGGGTTCTTC	CASSWGQGGFF
once	TRBV19	TRBD1	TRBJ1-2	TGTGCCAGTACCCGGACAGGCTACTATGGCTACACCTTC	CASTRTGYYGYTF
NA	TRBV7-6	TRBD1	TRBJ1-1	TGTGCCAGCAGCTTCTGGACAGGGGGTGAAGCTTTCTTT	CASSFWTGGEAFF
NA	TRBV4-3	TRBD1	TRBJ1-1	TGCGCCAGCAGCCCTAGAGGGGACAGGGATGACACTGAAGCTTTCTTT	CASSPRGDRDDTEAFF
NA	TRBV7-3	NA	TRBJ2-5	TGTGCCAGCAGCTTAACGGGCGTAAACAGGGGAGGAGAGACCCAGTACTTC	CASSLTGVNRGGETQYF
NA	TRBV12-3/TRBV12-4	NA	TRBJ1-2	TGTGCCAGCAGTCTGGACAGACTCTATGGCTACACCTTC	CASSLDRLYGYTF
NA	TRBV19	TRBD1	TRBJ2-6	TGTGCCAGTAGTATCGGGACAGGGGCCGGGGCCAACGTCCTGACTTTC	CASSIGTGAGANVLTF
NA	TRBV24-1	NA	TRBJ2-1	TGTGCCACCAGTGGTACAGCAAATGAGCAGTTCTTC	CATSGTANEQFF
NA	TRBV5-6	NA	TRBJ1-1	TGTGCCAGTCTAAGTAGGGGGAAAGGGAGAACTGAAGCTTTCTTT	CASLSRGKGRTEAFF
NA	TRBV6-4	NA	TRBJ2-3	TGTGCCAGCAAGGAGACCCTGAGCACAGATACGCAGTATTTT	CASKETLSTDTQYF
NA	TRBV6-5	NA	TRBJ1-2	TGTGCCAGCGAAAGGACATCTTATGGCTACACCTTC	CASERTSYGYTF
once	TRBV30	TRBD1	TRBJ2-7	TGTGCCTGGAGTCCTCCCCCCGGACAGGGAAACGAGCAGTACTTC	CAWSPPPGQGNEQYF
NA	TRBV7-2	NA	TRBJ1-1	TGTGCCAGCAGCAACCGAGGTGCGGGGGGACGCACTGAAGCTTTCTTT	CASSNRGAGGRTEAFF
NA	TRBV6-5	NA	TRBJ1-1	TGTGCCAGCAGTTCCACCGGGACAAAGAACACTGAAGCTTTCTTT	CASSSTGTKNTEAFF
NA	TRBV4-3	TRBD1	TRBJ1-6	TGCGCCAGCAGCCAAGAAGGGGTCAGGACAGGGGATTCACCCCTCCACTTT	CASSQEGVRTGDSPLHF